These 17 T cell receptor beta chains came from one sample sequenced in a study of T cell responses to AZD1222 COVID-19 vaccine. Profiling relied on immunoSEQ multiplex PCR, and the TCRdb table lists in-frame clones only, not all of them. Altogether approximately 97,000 clones are present, about nine tenths being singletons, with the ten largest covering less than 8%. The source was peripheral blood, collected on day 0 of AZD1222 vaccination. These receptors all come from an adult in good health.

CDR3 nucleotide sequence: TGTGCCAGCAGCGTAGGTGTAGGGGACTACGAGCAGTACTTC. Protein product: CASSVGVGDYEQYF. The chain uses TRBV9 and TRBJ2-7, with D possibly being TRBD1 (5 bases). This CDR3 is built from 14 residues. The germline V gene encodes CDR1 SGDLS and CDR2 YYNGEE. Trimming stripped 0 bases from V and 3 bases from J, with 10 bases between. Full variable domain (outside the CDR3, taken from reference TRBV9 and TRBJ2-7): DSGVTQTPKHLITATGQRVTLRCSPRSGDLSVYWYQQSLDQGLQFLIQYYNGEERAKGNILERFSAQQFPDLHSELNLSSLELGDSALYFCASSVGVGDYEQYFGPGTRLTVT.

This clone has only one observation. Other DNA sequences in the same sample also yield this CDR3. The chain employs TRBV2 and TRBJ1-2; D call uncertain. V was shortened by 4 bases and J by 4 bases, with 7 bases between the two germline ends. CDR1 is SNHLY, CDR2 FYNNEI, per germline. This CDR3 contains 12 residues. CDR3 residues: CASSGEGYGYTF. The CDR3 DNA reads as TGTGCCAGCAGTGGGGAAGGCTATGGCTACACCTTC.

The chain couples TRBV2 to TRBJ1-1; 10 nucleotides line up with TRBD1. J gave up 5 bases and V 5 bases, and 5 bases lay outside the gene matches. The CDR3 sequence is 14 residues long. CDR1 is SNHLY, CDR2 FYNNEI, per germline. Here the CDR3 DNA reads TGTGCCAGCAGTCGACAGGGGGCGCGGACTGAAGCTTTCTTT. It translates to CASSRQGARTEAFF.

CDR3 residues: CATRQGIDYQPQHF. DNA of the CDR3: TGTGCCACCCGACAGGGAATCGACTATCAGCCCCAGCATTTT. The chain couples TRBV28 to TRBJ1-5, with 7 bases that match TRBD1. This CDR3 is 14 amino acids long. Unmatched junction bases numbered 11, after V lost 10 bases and J lost 5 bases. CDR1 is MDHEN, CDR2 SYDVKM, per germline.

The chain employs TRBV28 and TRBJ2-7, with D perhaps matching TRBD2 (6 bases). Trimming took off 7 bases at V and 1 base at J, with 14 bases between the two ends. This CDR3 comprises 14 residues. Germline lookup yields CDR1 MDHEN and CDR2 SYDVKM. The CDR3 coding sequence is TGTGCCAGCATTAAGGGAGGCAATTCCTACGAGCAGTACTTC. Translating gives CASIKGGNSYEQYF. The variable domain in full, completed from reference TRBV28 and TRBJ2-7, reads DVKVTQSSRYLVKRTGEKVFLECVQDMDHENMFWYRQDPGLGLRLIYFSYDVKMKEKGDIPEGYSVSREKKERFSLILESASTNQTSMYLCASIKGGNSYEQYFGPGTRLTVT.

The chain employs TRBV9 and TRBJ1-2; D is unclear. Germline-derived CDR1 and CDR2 are SGDLS and YYNGEE. The CDR3 has 15 amino acids. V shed 2 bases and J shed 4 bases, with 15 bases lying between them. The CDR3 reads CASSVGGHRLYGYTF. In nucleotides, the CDR3 is TGTGCCAGCAGCGTTGGTGGGCACAGACTCTATGGCTACACCTTC.

V and J are TRBV29-1 and TRBJ2-5; 7 nucleotides match TRBD2. Germline-derived CDR1 and CDR2 are SQVTM and ANQGSEA. The CDR3 is made up of 11 amino acids. The junction had 0 bases not matched to a gene; V was cut back by 7 bases and J by 1 base. The CDR3 sequence: CSGGGQETQYF. The DNA of the CDR3 is TGCAGCGGGGGGGGCCAAGAGACCCAGTACTTC.

The chain employs TRBV7-9 and TRBJ2-2; 8 bases map to TRBD1. The trim removed 4 bases at V and 5 bases at J, leaving 9 bases unmatched. This CDR3 contains 16 residues. From germline, CDR1 is SEHNR and CDR2 FQNEAQ (reference sequence). The CDR3 loop is CASSSDSGGRTGELFF. Here the CDR3 DNA reads TGTGCCAGCAGCTCCGACTCAGGGGGCAGAACCGGGGAGCTGTTTTTT.

The V gene is TRBV11-2, the J gene TRBJ2-3; 8 positions match TRBD2. Germline V gene sequence: CDR1 SGHAT, CDR2 FQNNGV. J was trimmed by 6 bases and V by 0 bases; bases with no gene match: 5. This CDR3 has 15 amino acids. In nucleotides, the CDR3 is TGTGCCAGCAGCTTAGAATTGCGGGGGGCGGATACGCAGTATTTT. The encoded protein is CASSLELRGADTQYF.

The chain joins TRBV14 to TRBJ1-2, with D unclear. This CDR3 spans 14 amino acids. The V gene lost 4 bases and the J gene lost 5 bases, with 14 bases spanning the gap. The germline CDR1 and CDR2 sequences are SGHDN and FVKESK. The CDR3 region is CASSPGSTPYGYTF. For the CDR3, the DNA is TGTGCCAGCAGCCCCGGTTCGACCCCGTATGGCTACACCTTC.

This clone appeared a single time. The chain is built from TRBV3-1 (or the pseudogene TRBV3-2) and TRBJ2-7; D remains unclear. Per the germline V gene, CDR1 is LGHDT and CDR2 is YNNKEL (reference sequence). The germline V and J ends were trimmed by 4 bases and 3 bases, with 10 bases remaining between them. This CDR3 region has 13 residues. The CDR3 loop is CASSRRDGYEQYF. The CDR3 coding sequence is TGTGCCAGCAGCCGTCGTGATGGCTACGAGCAGTACTTC.

In DNA form, the CDR3 reads TGCGCCAGCAGCCAAAGTTCAATCCGGGCCATTAATGAAAAACTGTTTTTT. This codes for CASSQSSIRAINEKLFF. The chain links TRBV4-1 to TRBJ1-4; D uncertain. The CDR3 contains 17 residues. The V end lost 2 bases, the J end lost 4 bases, and 17 bases lay between the germline ends. Looked up from germline, CDR1 is MGHRA and CDR2 is YSYEKL.

J is TRBJ1-6 and V is TRBV7-2; no definite D call. This CDR3 has 15 residues. The germline CDR1 and CDR2 sequences are SGHTA and FQGNSA. The V and J ends lost 2 bases and 4 bases respectively, with 9 bases between them. This CDR3 is CASSLNMPYNSPLHF. The CDR3 coding sequence is TGTGCCAGCAGCTTAAACATGCCATATAATTCACCCCTCCACTTT. Based on the CDR3 plus reference TRBV7-2 and TRBJ1-6, the full variable domain is GAGVSQSPSNKVTEKGKDVELRCDPISGHTALYWYRQSLGQGLEFLIYFQGNSAPDKSGLPSDRFSAERTGGSVSTLTIQRTQQEDSAVYLCASSLNMPYNSPLHFGNGTRLTVT.

The chain is built from TRBV7-6 and TRBJ2-5, with TRBD2 matching 8 bases. CDR1 and CDR2 from the germline V gene are SGHVS and FNYEAQ. CDR3 length: 18 residues. Trimming took 3 bases from V and 1 from J; bases not matched to a gene: 13. CDR3 in amino acids: CASSFLIVGGGTQETQYF. CDR3 nucleotide sequence: TGTGCCAGCAGCTTTTTGATTGTCGGGGGGGGTACCCAAGAGACCCAGTACTTC.

V is TRBV19 and J is TRBJ2-2; 9 bases are shared with TRBD2. The CDR3 runs to 19 residues. The germline gives CDR1 LNHDA, CDR2 SQIVND (reference sequence). The V gene end was trimmed by 3 bases and the J gene end by 6 bases; junction bases not matched to a gene: 17. The CDR3 protein is CASSIGSGGPDWGPGELFF. DNA of the CDR3: TGTGCCAGTAGTATTGGGAGCGGGGGGCCGGATTGGGGACCCGGGGAGCTGTTTTTT.

V usage is TRBV10-1 and J usage is TRBJ2-7; 9 positions match TRBD1. The CDR3 is 14 residues long. CDR1 is WNHNN, CDR2 SYGVQD, per germline (reference sequence). The J segment lost 6 bases and the V segment lost 9 bases, leaving 12 bases of the junction unmatched. CDR3 residues: CASSTGGASGEQYF. The CDR3 DNA sequence: TGCGCCAGTAGTACAGGGGGCGCATCGGGCGAGCAGTACTTC.

The CDR3 DNA reads as TGTGCCAGCAGCTTGAGTGGACCCCTCCACTTT. Translated, it gives CASSLSGPLHF. The chain combines TRBV7-9 with TRBJ1-6; D remains ambiguous. The CDR3 consists of 11 residues. Germline CDR1 is SEHNR and CDR2 is FQNEAQ (reference sequence). V was pared by 3 bases and J by 12 bases, with 6 bases between. The full variable domain, in which reference TRBV7-9 and TRBJ1-6 provide the parts outside the CDR3, is DTGVSQNPRHKITKRGQNVTFRCDPISEHNRLYWYRQTLGQGPEFLTYFQNEAQLEKSRLLSDRFSAERPKGSFSTLEIQRTEQGDSAMYLCASSLSGPLHFGNGTRLTVT.